The source of this TCR beta chain is a study of cytomegalovirus exposure and HLA in healthy donors. Whole-study findings and limits: A few CMV-associated chains proved CMV antigen-specific in vitro.

TCRdb's table, derived via immunoSEQ multiplex PCR, lists solely in-frame clones and lacks some. The sample carries about 160,000 clones, around four fifths recorded once. The trim removed 5 bases at V and 7 bases at J, leaving 6 bases unmatched. The CDR3 is 14 residues long. CDR1 SGHAT and CDR2 FQNNGV come from the germline V gene. Notes on this clone: What it recognizes is unknown.

The sequence derives from a man in his thirties or forties in good health and CMV-seropositive. The chain has TRBV11-2 and TRBJ1-4, with TRBD1 matching over 8 bases. The specimen sequenced was PBMCs. CDR3 sequence (DNA): TGTGCCAGCAGCAACAGGGGGGCGAGTGAAAAACTGTTTTTT. It translates to CASSNRGASEKLFF.